Here is one T cell receptor (beta chain) with its context. The repertoire was sequenced with immunoSEQ multiplex PCR; TCRdb's copy has only in-frame clones and lacks some. This sample yields about 170,000 clones, of which 75% to 95% are seen a single time; 2% to 2.5% belongs to the top ten. The data derive from a study of control samples from healthy donors and cancer patients. After removal of 0 bases from V and 7 bases from J, the junction contained 20 bases not matched to a gene. This CDR3 has 21 amino acids. Per the germline V gene, CDR1 is LGHNT and CDR2 is FRNRAP. This TCR derives from a woman in her thirties or forties in good health. This chain joins TRBV12-5 and TRBJ2-1, with TRBD2 identical over 11 bases. The sample was blood. The CDR3 nucleotides are TGTGCTAGTGGTTTGGTCCCTAGCGGGGGGCCCTTCCCCTCGTCTACAAATGAGCAGTTCTTC. Residues: CASGLVPSGGPFPSSTNEQFF.